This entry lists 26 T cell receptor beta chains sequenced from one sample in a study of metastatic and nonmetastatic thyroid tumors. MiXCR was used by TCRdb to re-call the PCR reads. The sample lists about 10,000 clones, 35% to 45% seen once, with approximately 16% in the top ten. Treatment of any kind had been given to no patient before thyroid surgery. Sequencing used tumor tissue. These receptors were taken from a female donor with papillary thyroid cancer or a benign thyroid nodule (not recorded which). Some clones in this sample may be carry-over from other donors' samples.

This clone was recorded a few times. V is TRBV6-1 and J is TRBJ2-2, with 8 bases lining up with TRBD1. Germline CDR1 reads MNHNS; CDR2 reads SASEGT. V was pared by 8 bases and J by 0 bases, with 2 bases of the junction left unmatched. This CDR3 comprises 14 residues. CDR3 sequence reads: CASDRGANTGELFF. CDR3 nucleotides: TGTGCCAGCGACAGGGGTGCGAACACCGGGGAGCTGTTTTTT.

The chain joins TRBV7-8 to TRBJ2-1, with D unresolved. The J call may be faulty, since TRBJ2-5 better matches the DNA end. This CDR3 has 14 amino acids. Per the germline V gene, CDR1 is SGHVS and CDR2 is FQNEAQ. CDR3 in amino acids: CASSSRRYQETQYF. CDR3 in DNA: TGTGCCAGCAGCTCCCGGCGGTACCAAGAGACCCAGTACTTC.

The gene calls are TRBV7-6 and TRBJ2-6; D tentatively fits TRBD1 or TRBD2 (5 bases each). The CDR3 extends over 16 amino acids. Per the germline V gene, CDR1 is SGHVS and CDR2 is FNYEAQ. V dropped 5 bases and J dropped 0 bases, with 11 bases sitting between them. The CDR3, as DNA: TGTGCCAGCAGCCCTGGGGACGTCTCTGGGGCCAACGTCCTGACTTTC. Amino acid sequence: CASSPGDVSGANVLTF.

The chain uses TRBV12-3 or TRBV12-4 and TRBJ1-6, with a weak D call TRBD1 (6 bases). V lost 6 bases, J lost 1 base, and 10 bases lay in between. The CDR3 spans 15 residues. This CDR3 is CASRRGGSYNSPLHF. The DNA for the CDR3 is TGTGCCAGCAGAAGAGGGGGGTCCTATAATTCACCCCTCCACTTT.

As DNA, the CDR3 is TGTGCCACCAGTGATTCGCGGTCGGGGGGATCCAATCAGCCCCAGCATTTT. Translating gives CATSDSRSGGSNQPQHF. The chain carries TRBV24-1 and TRBJ1-5, with D possibly TRBD1 on 5 matching bases. CDR1 is KGHDR and CDR2 is SFDVKD in the germline V gene. CDR3 length: 17 residues. Trimming took off 2 bases at V and 3 bases at J, with 16 bases between the two ends.

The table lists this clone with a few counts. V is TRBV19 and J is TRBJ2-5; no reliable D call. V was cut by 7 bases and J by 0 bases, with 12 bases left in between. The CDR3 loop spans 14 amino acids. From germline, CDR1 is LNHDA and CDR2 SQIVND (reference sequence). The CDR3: CASTATLYQETQYF. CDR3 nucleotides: TGTGCCAGTACCGCCACTCTGTACCAAGAGACCCAGTACTTC.

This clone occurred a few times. As DNA, the CDR3 is TGTGCCAGCAGTCCATTAGCGGTTCCGGAGGAGCAGTACTTC. It is translated as CASSPLAVPEEQYF. The rearrangement joins TRBV6-1 to TRBJ2-7, with D possibly TRBD2 on 6 matching bases. The V end lost 5 bases, the J end lost 7 bases, and 18 bases lay between the germline ends. Germline values: CDR1 MNHNS, CDR2 SASEGT. The CDR3 totals 14 residues.

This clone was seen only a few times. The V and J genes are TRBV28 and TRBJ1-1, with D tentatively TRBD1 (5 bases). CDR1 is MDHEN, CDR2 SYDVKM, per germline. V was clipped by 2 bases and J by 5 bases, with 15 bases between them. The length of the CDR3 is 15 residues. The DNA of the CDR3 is TGTGCCAGCAGTTTAAGGCGGGGCGGGTTAACTGAAGCTTTCTTT. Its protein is CASSLRRGGLTEAFF.

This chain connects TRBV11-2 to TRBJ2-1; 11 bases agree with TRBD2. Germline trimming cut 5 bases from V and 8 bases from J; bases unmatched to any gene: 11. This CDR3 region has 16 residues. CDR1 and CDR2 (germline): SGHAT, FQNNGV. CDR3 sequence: CASSPPGLAGLDEQFF. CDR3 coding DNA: TGTGCCAGCAGCCCACCTGGACTAGCGGGCCTTGATGAGCAGTTCTTC. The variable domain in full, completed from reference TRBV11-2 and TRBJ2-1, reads EAGVAQSPRYKIIEKRQSVAFWCNPISGHATLYWYQQILGQGPKLLIQFQNNGVVDDSQLPKDRFSAERLKGVDSTLKIQPAKLEDSAVYLCASSPPGLAGLDEQFFGPGTRLTVL.

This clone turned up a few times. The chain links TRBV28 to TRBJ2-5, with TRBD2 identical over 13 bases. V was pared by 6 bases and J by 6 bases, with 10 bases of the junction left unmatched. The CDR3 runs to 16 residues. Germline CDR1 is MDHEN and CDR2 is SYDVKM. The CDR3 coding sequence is TGTGCCAGCAGCCTCGGACTAGCGGGAGTTTTGAAGACCCAGTACTTC. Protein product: CASSLGLAGVLKTQYF.

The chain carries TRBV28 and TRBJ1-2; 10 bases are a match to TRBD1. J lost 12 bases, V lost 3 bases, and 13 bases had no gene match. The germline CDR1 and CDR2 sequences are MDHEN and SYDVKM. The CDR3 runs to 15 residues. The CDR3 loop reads CASSFSGQGDNVHTF. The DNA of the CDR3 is TGTGCCAGCAGTTTCTCCGGACAGGGGGATAATGTCCACACCTTC.

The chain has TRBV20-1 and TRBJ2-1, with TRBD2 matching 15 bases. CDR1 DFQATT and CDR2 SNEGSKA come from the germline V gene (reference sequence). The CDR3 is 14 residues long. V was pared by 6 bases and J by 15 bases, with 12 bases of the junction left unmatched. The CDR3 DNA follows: TGCAGTGCCCTCCGGGGCGGGACTAGCGGGAGGCTGTTCTTC. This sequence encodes CSALRGGTSGRLFF.

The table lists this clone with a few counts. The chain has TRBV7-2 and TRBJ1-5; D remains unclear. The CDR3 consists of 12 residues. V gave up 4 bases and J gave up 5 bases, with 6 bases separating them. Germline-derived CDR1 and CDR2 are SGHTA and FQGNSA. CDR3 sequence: CASSWTDQPQHF. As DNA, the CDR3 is TGTGCCAGCAGCTGGACGGATCAGCCCCAGCATTTT.

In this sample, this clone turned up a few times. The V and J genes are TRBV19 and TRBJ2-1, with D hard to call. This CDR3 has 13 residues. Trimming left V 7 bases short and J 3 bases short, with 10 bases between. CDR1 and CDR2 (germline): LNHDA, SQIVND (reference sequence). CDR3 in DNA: TGTGCCAGTAACGTGGGCGGCTACAATGAGCAGTTCTTC. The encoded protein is CASNVGGYNEQFF.

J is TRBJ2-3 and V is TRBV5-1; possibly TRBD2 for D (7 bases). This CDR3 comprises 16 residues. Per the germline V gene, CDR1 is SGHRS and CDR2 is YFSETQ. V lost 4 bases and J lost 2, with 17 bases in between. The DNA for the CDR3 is TGCGCCAGCAGCCCCGTGGGGGGGCGTAACACAGATACGCAGTATTTT. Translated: CASSPVGGRNTDTQYF.

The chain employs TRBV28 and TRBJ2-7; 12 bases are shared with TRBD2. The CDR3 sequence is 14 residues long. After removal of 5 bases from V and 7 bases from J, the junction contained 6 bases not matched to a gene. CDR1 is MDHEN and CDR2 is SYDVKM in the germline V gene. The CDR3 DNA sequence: TGTGCCAGCAGTCCCCGACTAGCGGGAGAAGAGCAGTACTTC. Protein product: CASSPRLAGEEQYF.

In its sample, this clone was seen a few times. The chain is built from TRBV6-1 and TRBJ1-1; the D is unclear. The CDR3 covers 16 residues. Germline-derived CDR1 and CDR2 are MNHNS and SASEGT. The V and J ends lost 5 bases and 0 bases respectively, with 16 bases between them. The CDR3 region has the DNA TGTGCCAGCAGTAGAGGCGAACACCTTCTGAACACTGAAGCTTTCTTT. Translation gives CASSRGEHLLNTEAFF.

The DNA of the CDR3 is TGCGCCAGCAGCTTGGGAGCGAACACCGGGGAGCTGTTTTTT. It is translated as CASSLGANTGELFF. The chain combines TRBV5-1 with TRBJ2-2; no clear D. The germline gives CDR1 SGHRS, CDR2 YFSETQ. V lost 0 bases, J lost 0 bases, and 3 bases lay in between. CDR3 length equals 14 residues.

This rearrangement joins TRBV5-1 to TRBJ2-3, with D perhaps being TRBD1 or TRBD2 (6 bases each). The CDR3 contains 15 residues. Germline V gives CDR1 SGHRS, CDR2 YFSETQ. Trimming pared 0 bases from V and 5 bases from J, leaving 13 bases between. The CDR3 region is CASSLGGAHGDTQYF. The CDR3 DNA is TGCGCCAGCAGCTTGGGGGGGGCGCACGGAGATACGCAGTATTTT.

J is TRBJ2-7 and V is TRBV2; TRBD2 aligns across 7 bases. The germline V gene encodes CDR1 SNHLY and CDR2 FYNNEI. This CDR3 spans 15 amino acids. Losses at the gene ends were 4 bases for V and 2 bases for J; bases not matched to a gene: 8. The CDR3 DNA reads TGTGCCAGCAGTGGAGGAGCGGGATCCACCTACGAGCAGTACTTC. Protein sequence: CASSGGAGSTYEQYF.

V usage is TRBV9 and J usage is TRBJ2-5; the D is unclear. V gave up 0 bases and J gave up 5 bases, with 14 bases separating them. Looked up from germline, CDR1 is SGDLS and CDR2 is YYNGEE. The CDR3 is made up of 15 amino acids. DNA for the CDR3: TGTGCCAGCAGCGTAGGTGGCCCCCTGGGGGAGACCCAGTACTTC. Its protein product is CASSVGGPLGETQYF.

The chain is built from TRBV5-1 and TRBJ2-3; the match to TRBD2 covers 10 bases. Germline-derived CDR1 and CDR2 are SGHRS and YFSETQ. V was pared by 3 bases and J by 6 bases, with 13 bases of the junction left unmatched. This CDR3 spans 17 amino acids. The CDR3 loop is CASSSGGASGSFDTQYF. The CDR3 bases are TGCGCCAGCAGCTCTGGAGGGGCTAGCGGGAGTTTTGATACGCAGTATTTT.

The CDR3 loop is CATRSGTQETQYF. CDR3 in DNA: TGTGCCACCCGTAGCGGGACTCAAGAGACCCAGTACTTC. The chain links TRBV15 to TRBJ2-5, with 8 nucleotides matching TRBD2. The germline CDR1 and CDR2 sequences are LNHNV and YYDKDF (reference sequence). Germline trimming cut 8 bases from V and 2 bases from J; bases unmatched to any gene: 4. This CDR3 is 13 amino acids long.

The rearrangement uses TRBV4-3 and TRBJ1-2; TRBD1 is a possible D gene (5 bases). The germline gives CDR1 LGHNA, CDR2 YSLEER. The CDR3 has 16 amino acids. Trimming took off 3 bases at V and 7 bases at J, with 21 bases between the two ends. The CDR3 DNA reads TGCGCCAGCAGCCAGGAAGGGGCTAGTGGGGCAGGTGGCTACACCTTC. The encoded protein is CASSQEGASGAGGYTF.

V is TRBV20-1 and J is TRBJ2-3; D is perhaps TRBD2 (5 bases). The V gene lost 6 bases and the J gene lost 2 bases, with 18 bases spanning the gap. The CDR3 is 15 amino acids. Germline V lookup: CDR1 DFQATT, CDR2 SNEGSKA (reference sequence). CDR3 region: CSATLLGAVTDTQYF. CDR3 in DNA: TGCAGTGCAACCCTACTCGGAGCGGTCACAGATACGCAGTATTTT.

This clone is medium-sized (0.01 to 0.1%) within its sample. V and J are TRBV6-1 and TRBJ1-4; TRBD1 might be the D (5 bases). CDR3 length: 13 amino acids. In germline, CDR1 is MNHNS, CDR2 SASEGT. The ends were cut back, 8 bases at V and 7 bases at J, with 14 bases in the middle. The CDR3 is CASSTLGGEKLFF. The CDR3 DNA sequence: TGTGCCAGCTCGACCTTGGGGGGTGAAAAACTGTTTTTT.